This T cell receptor (beta chain) came from a study of preoperative IRX-2 immunotherapy in early breast cancer. The germline CDR1 and CDR2 sequences are SGHRS and YFSETQ. The CDR3 runs 15 residues. Profiling relied on immunoSEQ multiplex PCR, and the TCRdb table lists in-frame clones only, not all of them. The data show about 43,000 clones, roughly 94% seen once. Noted treatment: preoperative locoregional IRX-2 cytokine immunotherapy. Patients received preoperative, locoregional IRX-2 cytokine immunotherapy in a phase Ib study. The sequence derives from a human donor with breast cancer. V and J are TRBV5-1 and TRBJ2-5, with D possibly being TRBD2 (5 bases). The J call may be faulty, since TRBJ2-7 better matches the DNA end. The specimen comprised tumor tissue, sampled after IRX-2 immunotherapy. The DNA of the CDR3 is TGCGCCAGCAGCGCGGGCCGGACTCCTTCCTACGAGCAGTACTTC. This translates into CASSAGRTPSYEQYF.